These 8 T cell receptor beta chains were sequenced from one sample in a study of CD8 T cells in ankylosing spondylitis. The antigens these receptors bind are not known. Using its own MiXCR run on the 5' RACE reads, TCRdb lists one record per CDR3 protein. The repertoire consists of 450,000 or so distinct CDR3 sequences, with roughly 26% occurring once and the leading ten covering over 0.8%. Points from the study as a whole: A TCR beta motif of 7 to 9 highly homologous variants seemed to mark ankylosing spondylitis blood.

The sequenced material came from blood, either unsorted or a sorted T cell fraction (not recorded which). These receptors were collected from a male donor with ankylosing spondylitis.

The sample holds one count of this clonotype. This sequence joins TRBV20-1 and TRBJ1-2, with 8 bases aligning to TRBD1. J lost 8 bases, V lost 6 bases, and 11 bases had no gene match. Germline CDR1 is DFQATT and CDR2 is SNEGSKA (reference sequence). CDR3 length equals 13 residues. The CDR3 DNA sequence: TGCAGTGCACGCGGACAGGGAGCAGAAGGCTACACCTTC. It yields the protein CSARGQGAEGYTF.

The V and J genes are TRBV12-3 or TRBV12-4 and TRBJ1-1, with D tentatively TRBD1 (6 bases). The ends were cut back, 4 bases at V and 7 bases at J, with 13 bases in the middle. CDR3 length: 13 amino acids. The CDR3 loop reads CASSWGAESEAFF. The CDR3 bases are TGTGCCAGCAGTTGGGGGGCCGAGAGTGAAGCTTTCTTT.

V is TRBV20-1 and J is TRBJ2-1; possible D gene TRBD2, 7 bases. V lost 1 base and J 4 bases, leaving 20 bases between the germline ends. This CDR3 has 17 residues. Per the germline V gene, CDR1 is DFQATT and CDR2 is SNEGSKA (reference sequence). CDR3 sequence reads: CSARGGGFTLNYNEQFF. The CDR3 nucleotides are TGCAGTGCTAGAGGCGGGGGCTTTACATTGAATTACAATGAGCAGTTCTTC.

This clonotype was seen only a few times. The CDR3 bases are TGTGCCAGCAGCTCCCCTAATTTCCCTAACTATGGCTACACCTTC. It is translated as CASSSPNFPNYGYTF. This chain joins TRBV11-3 and TRBJ1-2; D gene unclear. Germline V gene lookup returns CDR1 SGHNT and CDR2 YENEEA. The CDR3 extends over 15 amino acids. Trimming removed 4 bases from V and 0 bases from J, with 12 bases in between.

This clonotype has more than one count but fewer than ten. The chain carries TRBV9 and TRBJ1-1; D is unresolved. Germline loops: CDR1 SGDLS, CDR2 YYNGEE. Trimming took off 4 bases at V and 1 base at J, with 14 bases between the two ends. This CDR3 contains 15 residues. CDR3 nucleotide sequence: TGTGCCAGCAGCCCCCTAGGGCAACGGAACACTGAAGCTTTCTTT. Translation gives CASSPLGQRNTEAFF. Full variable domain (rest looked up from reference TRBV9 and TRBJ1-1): DSGVTQTPKHLITATGQRVTLRCSPRSGDLSVYWYQQSLDQGLQFLIQYYNGEERAKGNILERFSAQQFPDLHSELNLSSLELGDSALYFCASSPLGQRNTEAFFGQGTRLTVV.

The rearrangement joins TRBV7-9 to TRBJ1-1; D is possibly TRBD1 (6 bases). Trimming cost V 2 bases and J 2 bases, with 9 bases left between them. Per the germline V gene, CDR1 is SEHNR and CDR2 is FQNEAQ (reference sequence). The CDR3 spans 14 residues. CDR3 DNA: TGTGCCAGCAGCTTATACAGGGCTAACACTGAAGCTTTCTTT. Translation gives CASSLYRANTEAFF.

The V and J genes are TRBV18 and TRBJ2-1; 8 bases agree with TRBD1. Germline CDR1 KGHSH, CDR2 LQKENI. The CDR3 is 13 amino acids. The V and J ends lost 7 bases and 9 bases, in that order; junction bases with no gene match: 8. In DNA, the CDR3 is TGTGCCAGCTTACCTACAGGGGGAAGTGAGCAGTTCTTC. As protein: CASLPTGGSEQFF.

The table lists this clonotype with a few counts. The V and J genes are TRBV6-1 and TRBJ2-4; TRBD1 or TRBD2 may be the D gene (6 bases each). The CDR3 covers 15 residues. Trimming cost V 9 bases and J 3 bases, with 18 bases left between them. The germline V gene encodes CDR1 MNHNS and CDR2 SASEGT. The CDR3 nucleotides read TGTGCCAGGGAGGAAGGGGGGTTGTGCAAAAACATTCAGTACTTC. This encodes CAREEGGLCKNIQYF.